This T cell receptor (beta chain) was sequenced during a study of naive and memory T cell subsets listed by TCRdb under 2017. In the study overall: The study applied an open-source, UMI-based TCR alpha and beta sequencing pipeline to sorted naive and memory peripheral blood T cell subsets. Complete agreement was observed between the functional CMV T cell responses and the IgG serology results. RNA was DNase-treated and reverse transcribed with TCR constant-region primers, mostly using SuperScript III. Broad study findings and their caveats: RNA-based TCR counts may be affected by expression changes linked to T cell activation and differentiation. In both CD4 and CD8 cells, the Gini index increased while Shannon and inverse Simpson diversity decreased from naive through CM, EM and EMRA. The repertoire findings for the naive and memory subsets could not be validated, as no ground truth was available. A few larger clonotypes were present in naive repertoires, especially CD8 naive repertoires, and these clonotypes were possibly memory cells re-expressing CD45RA. After error correction, over 90% of naive TCR sequences appeared only once, giving much steeper abundance distributions than memory subsets. Each clonotype was defined as a single alpha or beta chain sequence rather than as a paired alpha/beta receptor. The abundance of TCRs followed a power law with an exponent that differed between naive and memory subsets yet stayed consistent across the three individuals.

From the second PCR step on, the TCR alpha and beta chain libraries were amplified in separate reactions. CMV status of each donor was established by measuring IFNgamma production from CD4+ T cells after fresh PBMCs were stimulated overnight with CMV viral lysate. CD4 T cells were positively selected with Miltenyi beads, followed by positive selection of CD8 T cells from the CD4-negative fraction. After staining for CD3, CD4, CD8, CD45RA, CD27 and a live/dead dye, cells were sorted on a BD Aria II into four subsets based on CD45RA and CD27. Blood was obtained from three healthy volunteers, and the blood from each volunteer was fractionated into CD4 and CD8 T cells and subsequently into four differentiation subsets. Approximately 110 ml of peripheral blood was taken from each donor, and PBMC were separated by density-gradient centrifugation on Ficoll-Paque PLUS. Sorted cells were lysed in RLT buffer, and RNA was extracted with a Qiagen RNeasy kit and stored at -80°C.

This clonotype was seen a few times. This receptor's antigen is unknown. Base-call qualities are not available, and no considerably larger clone is one nucleotide away. CDR1 ENHRY and CDR2 SYGVKD were looked up in the germline V gene. The CDR3 numbers 14 residues from cysteine through phenylalanine. Solely the CDR3 DNA is kept, with 42 bases framed from the first base. Trimming at the junction amounts to 0 bases on V and 4 bases on J, and the germline ends lie 7 bases apart. Receptors were amplified or captured by UMI-ligation and nested PCR. The beta constant-region primer was an equimolar mix of two oligonucleotides covering both TRBC1 and TRBC2. The ligated cDNA went through four rounds of PCR with nested alpha and beta constant-region primers together with the SP2 primer. A single-stranded oligonucleotide carrying the SP2 primer and a 12-nucleotide UMI was ligated to the 3' end of the cDNA by T4 RNA ligase 1. Incubation of the ligation reaction lasted 20-24 hours at 16 degrees C. PCR2 was typically run as a SYBR Green qPCR and stopped at a predetermined threshold to prevent over-amplification. All purifications after the first were performed with Agencourt AMPure XP magnetic beads. Libraries were quantified by Qubit and checked on a TapeStation, where a main peak was expected near 650 bp. Pooled libraries were sequenced on an Illumina MiSeq with v2 2x251 paired-end kits, typically giving about 0.95-2.2 million reads per sample. Each sample library was pooled at around 4.1 nM, and roughly 5-7.5% PhiX was included to improve cluster recognition. Per the original workflow: FASTQ reads processed by Demultiplexor were assigned V and J genes by Decombinator through tag matching that tolerated a single base-pair mismatch. Collapsinator relied on UMIs to fix sequencing errors as well as frequency errors caused by PCR heterogeneity. TCRs were translated and CDR3s were extracted from the conserved cysteine to the FGXG phenylalanine by CDR3Translator, with non-productive sequences being flagged. Gini, Shannon entropy and inverse Simpson indices were computed after subsampling the repertoires to the same number of UMI-defined TCRs. Clonotype abundance distributions were fitted to a power law by maximum likelihood within the linear range. On one naive CD8 sample, the pipeline and MIGEC gave similar UMI counts, unique TCR numbers and clonal distributions. In one analysis, naive TCRs that were also found in any memory subset of the same donor were excluded from the naive repertoire. The repertoires were searched for about 7,000 CMV-associated CDR3 sequences that had been compiled from VDJdb and a published dataset. TCRdb passed the public sequencing reads through fastp at Q25 and MiXCR, retaining productive beta sequences. Rows merge per CDR3 protein into single entries with the most common DNA and genes. TCRdb's processing, not the authors', yielded these V and J calls. The sample profile shows approximately 140,000 distinct CDR3 sequences; 15% to 25% of them were found once. The ten largest clonotypes hold 0.5% to 0.75% of the sample.

The receptor chain draws on TRBV10-3 and TRBJ2-1, with no confident D gene call. The sequenced material came from naive CD8+ T cells from blood. The cell subset or site label, read with the paper, signifies: naive T cells, CD45RA high CD27+. The TCR was taken from a human donor in good health. For the CDR3, the sequence is CAISESGRYNEQFF. The bases read TGTGCCATCAGTGAGTCGGGAAGATACAATGAGCAGTTCTTC.